A single sample is the source of the 4 T cell receptor beta chains below, sequenced in a study of shared clonotypes between healthy human individuals. CD45RO-negative cells were positively selected for CCR7, leaving out terminally differentiated effector memory CD45RA+ cells. Repertoires were generated with immunoSEQ multiplex PCR, while TCRdb's copy carries only in-frame clones and drops some. The sample includes about 2.1 million clones, around 95% seen only once; the top ten take 1.5% to 2%. The sequenced material came from naive CD8+ T cells from PBMCs. The source is a man between 18 and 35 years old in good health. Some clones in this sample may be carry-over from other donors' samples.

Details on this clone: This sample includes further DNA sequences coding for the same CDR3. This chain links TRBV28 with TRBJ2-2; 8 positions agree with TRBD2. Trimming removed 1 base from V and 1 base from J; junction bases left unmatched: 2. The CDR3 length is 16 residues. Germline V CDR1 and CDR2: MDHEN, SYDVKM. The DNA of the CDR3 is TGTGCCAGCAGTTTATTGGCGGGAGGGAACACCGGGGAGCTGTTTTTT. Its translation: CASSLLAGGNTGELFF.

The rearrangement joins TRBV28 to TRBJ2-7, with a weak D call TRBD2 (6 bases). CDR3 length equals 13 residues. V was trimmed by 5 bases and J by 5 bases, leaving 13 bases between them. The germline CDR1 and CDR2 sequences are MDHEN and SYDVKM. CDR3 in amino acids: CASSITEGDEQYF. Here the CDR3 DNA reads TGTGCCAGCAGTATAACGGAGGGTGACGAGCAGTACTTC.

V gene TRBV27 combines with J gene TRBJ2-7, with D perhaps assigned TRBD1 or TRBD2 (6 bases each). Germline CDR1 MNHEY, CDR2 SMNVEV (reference sequence). V lost 6 bases and J lost 1, with 16 bases in between. CDR3 length: 15 amino acids. The CDR3 sequence: CASSIMGGSSYEQYF. The CDR3 DNA reads TGTGCCAGCAGCATTATGGGGGGCTCGTCCTACGAGCAGTACTTC.

V gene TRBV9 combines with J gene TRBJ1-4; D unresolved. The CDR3 runs 15 residues. Trimming removed 4 bases at V and 0 bases at J, with 10 bases between. Germline V CDR1 and CDR2: SGDLS, YYNGEE. In nucleotides, the CDR3 is TGTGCCAGCAGCCCGACATCTGCAACTAATGAAAAACTGTTTTTT. This translates into CASSPTSATNEKLFF.